Sequencing of this TCR beta chain was carried out in a study of T cell repertoires in aging, cancer and after chemotherapy. In the study overall: Donor ages fell into six groups from 30 or younger up to 70 or older. Repeat sampling of healthy donors over several months to years showed clear clonal overlap. General study findings and limits: Rebound thymic output was suggested by rising median generation probability during chemotherapy in each cancer cohort.

A mixed TRB-A/B primer pool amplified rearranged TRB by multiplex touch-down PCR. Each CDR3 protein gets one entry after TCRdb re-called the multiplex PCR reads with MiXCR. The table includes 11,000 or so distinct CDR3 sequences, about 24% detected once. TCR beta rearrangements were amplified from peripheral blood genomic DNA. Sample share makes this clonotype medium-sized. Its target is not known. CDR3 length equals 16 residues. Per the germline V gene, CDR1 is GTSNPN and CDR2 is SVGIG (reference sequence). Deletions cut 1 base from V and 2 bases from J, with 15 bases between. This chain connects TRBV30 to TRBJ2-1; D is unclear. Sequencing was done on a sample of blood. The sequence derives from a human donor in good health. The CDR3 nucleotides read TGTGCCTGGAGTGCCACTTTTTCACCCCCCTACAATGAGCAGTTCTTC. This gives the protein CAWSATFSPPYNEQFF.